These 2 T cell receptor beta chains were sequenced from one sample in a study of T-cell reconstitution after alpha-beta-depleted transplantation in children. Preparing the TCRbeta library involved the use of unique molecular identifiers. TCRdb independently ran MiXCR on the PCR reads; one entry per CDR3 protein. Of roughly 350,000 distinct CDR3 sequences in the sample, over 9% were seen once. The material sequenced was PBMCs from the stem cell graft donor, taken from the stem cell graft. The receptors originated from a human donor who donated a stem cell graft to a child with acute lymphoblastic leukemia.

V gene TRBV27 combines with J gene TRBJ2-7, with D possibly TRBD2 on 6 matching bases. With 6 bases removed from V and 7 bases from J, the gap between germline ends came to 19 bases. This CDR3 contains 14 residues. Per germline, CDR1 MNHEY and CDR2 SMNVEV (reference sequence). DNA for the CDR3: TGTGCCAGCAGACTAGCAACGGGCGGCGAAGAGCAGTACTTC. Protein product: CASRLATGGEEQYF.

This chain joins TRBV2 and TRBJ1-1; D is possibly TRBD1 (6 bases). The CDR3 is 14 residues long. V lost 6 bases to trimming and J lost 6 bases, with 17 bases between them. The germline CDR1 and CDR2 sequences are SNHLY and FYNNEI. The CDR3 DNA reads TGTGCCAGCAGGGTGGGAGGGGGGGAACCTGAAGCTTTCTTT. The encoded protein is CASRVGGGEPEAFF.